What follows are 12 T cell receptor beta chains derived from one specimen sequenced in a study of blood T cell repertoires in COVID-19. Assay: immunoSEQ multiplex PCR; the TCRdb copy retains only in-frame clones and omits some. The data contain 140,000 or so clones, almost 80% of them seen just once; the ten biggest clones take up about 8.6%. Source material: peripheral blood. The source is a man over 45 with active or convalescent COVID-19.

The rearrangement uses TRBV15 and TRBJ2-7, with a tentative D call TRBD2 (5 bases). Trimming left V 5 bases short and J 0 bases short, with 8 bases between. Germline V gene data show CDR1 as LNHNV and CDR2 as YYDKDF (reference sequence). CDR3 size: 13 residues. The CDR3 is CATSRGDSYEQYF. CDR3 in DNA: TGTGCCACCAGCCGGGGTGACTCCTACGAGCAGTACTTC.

The chain uses TRBV5-1 and TRBJ1-4; TRBD1 matches at 7 bases. The CDR3 totals 14 residues. The germline CDR1 and CDR2 sequences are SGHRS and YFSETQ. V lost 5 bases and J lost 4; bases outside the gene matches: 5. The CDR3 protein is CASRPGTVNEKLFF. The DNA for the CDR3 is TGCGCCAGCAGGCCCGGGACAGTTAATGAAAAACTGTTTTTT.

This clone has just a few counts. The rearrangement uses TRBV11-2 and TRBJ2-3, with 9 bases lining up with TRBD1. V lost 3 bases, J lost 5 bases, and 6 bases stayed unmatched. CDR1 is SGHAT, CDR2 FQNNGV, per germline. The CDR3 has 15 residues. In DNA form, the CDR3 reads TGTGCCAGCAGCTTCTGGGACAGGGAAGGAGATACGCAGTATTTT. Translation: CASSFWDREGDTQYF.

V is TRBV6-4 and J is TRBJ1-1, with 11 bases matching TRBD1. There are 15 residues in the CDR3. V lost 4 bases and J lost 4; bases outside the gene matches: 5. The germline gives CDR1 MRHNA, CDR2 SNTAGT. The CDR3 nucleotides read TGTGCCAGCAGTGCCACAGGGACAGGGGGCACTGAAGCTTTCTTT. Translating it yields CASSATGTGGTEAFF.

The gene calls are TRBV15 and TRBJ2-5; 12 nucleotides align to TRBD2. Germline trimming cut 5 bases from V and 4 bases from J; bases unmatched to any gene: 5. The CDR3 consists of 15 residues. From germline, CDR1 is LNHNV and CDR2 YYDKDF (reference sequence). The CDR3 protein is CATSGVLAGGETQYF. CDR3 nucleotide sequence: TGTGCCACCAGCGGTGTACTAGCGGGAGGAGAGACCCAGTACTTC.

The chain uses TRBV7-2 and TRBJ2-1; tentative D call: TRBD1 (5 bases). The V gene's germline CDR1 is SGHTA and CDR2 FQGNSA. CDR3 length: 18 residues. Trimming cost V 2 bases and J 0 bases, with 17 bases left between them. In DNA form, the CDR3 reads TGTGCCAGCAGCTTACGCGATGGACAACGAAGCTCCTACAATGAGCAGTTCTTC. It specifies CASSLRDGQRSSYNEQFF.

The rearrangement uses TRBV7-3 and TRBJ2-5; D not certain. The V end was cut by 1 base, the J end by 5 bases, with 14 bases between. This CDR3 has 15 residues. Germline V gives CDR1 SGHTA, CDR2 FQGTGA. CDR3 nucleotides: TGTGCCAGCAGCTTAATAATCGGAGATGGGGAGACCCAGTACTTC. This translates into CASSLIIGDGETQYF. The complete variable domain, with remaining parts taken from reference TRBV7-3 and TRBJ2-5, reads GAGVSQTPSNKVTEKGKYVELRCDPISGHTALYWYRQSLGQGPEFLIYFQGTGAADDSGLPNDRFFAVRPEGSVSTLKIQRTERGDSAVYLCASSLIIGDGETQYFGPGTRLLVL.

The chain is built from TRBV28 and TRBJ1-6; no reliable D call. The germline V and J ends were trimmed by 3 bases and 6 bases, with 3 bases remaining between them. This CDR3 contains 12 residues. CDR1 is MDHEN, CDR2 SYDVKM, per germline. CDR3 sequence (DNA): TGTGCCAGCAGTTTTAGTAATTCACCCCTCCACTTT. Translating gives CASSFSNSPLHF.

Here the CDR3 DNA reads TGTGCCATCAGTGAGTCGGTTTCGGGGGGTAATGAGCAGTTCTTC. Its protein is CAISESVSGGNEQFF. The rearrangement joins TRBV10-3 to TRBJ2-1; TRBD2 matches 7 bases. The V gene's germline CDR1 is ENHRY and CDR2 SYGVKD. The CDR3 runs to 15 residues. V shed 0 bases, J shed 7 bases, and the junction held 6 bases outside the gene matches.

The CDR3 coding sequence is TGTGCCAGCAGCGGGCAGGGGGGAGGCACTGAAGCTTTCTTT. It encodes CASSGQGGGTEAFF. This sequence joins TRBV9 and TRBJ1-1; TRBD1 aligns across 7 bases. V dropped 3 bases and J dropped 4; count of bases not matched to a gene: 6. Germline CDR1 reads SGDLS; CDR2 reads YYNGEE. The CDR3 is 14 residues long.

This clone was detected a few times. The CDR3 protein is CASSSFSGSAYNEQFF. CDR3 DNA: TGTGCCAGCAGTTCCTTTAGCGGGAGCGCGTACAATGAGCAGTTCTTC. V gene TRBV2 combines with J gene TRBJ2-1, with 9 nucleotides matching TRBD2. CDR3 length equals 16 residues. V shed 5 bases and J 4 bases; nucleotides not matched to a gene: 9. From germline, CDR1 is SNHLY and CDR2 FYNNEI.

The table lists this clone with many counts. The chain combines TRBV28 with TRBJ2-7, with no clear D. The V and J ends lost 6 bases and 2 bases respectively, with 17 bases between them. The CDR3 is made up of 15 amino acids. CDR1 is MDHEN, CDR2 SYDVKM, per germline. CDR3 in DNA: TGTGCCAGCAGCGATGCCTCCCAGGTTCCCTACGAGCAGTACTTC. Amino acid sequence: CASSDASQVPYEQYF. Full variable domain (remainder filled in from reference TRBV28 and TRBJ2-7): DVKVTQSSRYLVKRTGEKVFLECVQDMDHENMFWYRQDPGLGLRLIYFSYDVKMKEKGDIPEGYSVSREKKERFSLILESASTNQTSMYLCASSDASQVPYEQYFGPGTRLTVT.